Presented here are 19 T cell receptor beta chains from one specimen sequenced in a study of shared T cell receptors in the human thymus. Using immunoSEQ multiplex PCR, the repertoire was profiled, and TCRdb retains in-frame clones only, with some absent. The sample lists roughly 550,000 clones, approximately 78% occurring once. This same sample was also taken into another study, of human thymus T cells.

Sequencing input: thymocytes. These receptors were obtained from a boy in the first two years of life with a congenital heart defect.

The gene calls are TRBV28 and TRBJ1-1, with D maybe TRBD1 (6 bases). V shed 10 bases and J shed 0 bases, with 15 bases lying between them. CDR3 length: 14 residues. Germline loops: CDR1 MDHEN, CDR2 SYDVKM. CDR3 region: CATQGNFMNTEAFF. The CDR3 coding sequence is TGTGCCACCCAGGGGAATTTCATGAACACTGAAGCTTTCTTT.

This clone showed up just a few times. The chain links TRBV7-2 to TRBJ1-4, with 7 nucleotides matching TRBD1. This CDR3 contains 17 residues. The germline V gene encodes CDR1 SGHTA and CDR2 FQGNSA. V lost 2 bases and J lost 8; bases outside the gene matches: 14. The DNA for the CDR3 is TGTGCCAGCAGCTTATTCACTGGGGCAGGGGGAAACGAAAAACTGTTTTTT. Amino acid sequence: CASSLFTGAGGNEKLFF.

The chain employs TRBV18 and TRBJ2-2, with no clear D. V lost 1 base, J lost 2 bases, and 8 bases lay in between. Germline V gives CDR1 KGHSH, CDR2 LQKENI. The CDR3 is 15 amino acids. This CDR3 reads CASSPRQVNTGELFF. The CDR3 DNA follows: TGTGCCAGCTCACCACGGCAGGTTAACACCGGGGAGCTGTTTTTT.

V gene TRBV28 combines with J gene TRBJ2-7, with a tentative D call TRBD2 (5 bases). The germline V gene encodes CDR1 MDHEN and CDR2 SYDVKM. The CDR3 is 11 amino acids. V lost 6 bases and J 9 bases, leaving 12 bases between the germline ends. The CDR3 DNA sequence: TGTGCCAGCAGGGCTGACCGGGGGCAGTACTTC. It yields the protein CASRADRGQYF. The full variable domain, its missing parts supplied by reference TRBV28 and TRBJ2-7, is DVKVTQSSRYLVKRTGEKVFLECVQDMDHENMFWYRQDPGLGLRLIYFSYDVKMKEKGDIPEGYSVSREKKERFSLILESASTNQTSMYLCASRADRGQYFGPGTRLTVT.

This clone showed up just a few times. CDR3 DNA: TGTGCCAGCAGTTTTGGAGTAGCGGGAGGTCCCTCCTACGAGCAGTACTTC. This codes for CASSFGVAGGPSYEQYF. This rearrangement joins TRBV27 to TRBJ2-7; 10 nucleotides align to TRBD2. The J segment lost 0 bases and the V segment lost 3 bases, leaving 8 bases of the junction unmatched. The CDR3 loop spans 17 amino acids. The germline V gene encodes CDR1 MNHEY and CDR2 SMNVEV (reference sequence).

The chain recombines TRBV6-5 with TRBJ2-2; 8 nucleotides line up with TRBD2. V gave up 6 bases and J gave up 5 bases; unmatched junction bases: 5. Germline lookup yields CDR1 MNHEY and CDR2 SVGAGI. This CDR3 has 14 amino acids. The CDR3 coding sequence is TGTGCCAGCAGCCCGGGAGGGAAAACCGGGGAGCTGTTTTTT. Translation: CASSPGGKTGELFF.

The chain carries TRBV19 and TRBJ2-5; 7 bases map to TRBD1. Germline CDR1 and CDR2: LNHDA and SQIVND (reference sequence). The CDR3 consists of 15 residues. V gave up 1 base and J gave up 5 bases; unmatched junction bases: 7. The DNA of the CDR3 is TGTGCCAGTAGTATAGTCAAACAGGGGTCCGAGACCCAGTACTTC. This encodes CASSIVKQGSETQYF.

This chain links TRBV29-1 with TRBJ2-7; D is possibly TRBD1 (6 bases). CDR1 SQVTM and CDR2 ANQGSEA come from the germline V gene. The CDR3 is made up of 14 amino acids. Trimming shortened V by 4 bases and J by 7 bases, and 20 bases separated the two germline ends. In DNA, the CDR3 is TGCAGCGTTGCCACCCAGGGGATTAATCGAGAGCAGTACTTC. The encoded protein is CSVATQGINREQYF.

The chain couples TRBV28 to TRBJ2-5; maybe TRBD1 (5 bases). The germline V and J ends were trimmed by 7 bases and 1 base, with 19 bases remaining between them. The CDR3 consists of 16 residues. The germline V gene encodes CDR1 MDHEN and CDR2 SYDVKM. The CDR3 reads CASTPRQGGSQETQYF. The CDR3, as DNA: TGTGCCAGCACCCCTCGGCAGGGTGGGTCCCAAGAGACCCAGTACTTC.

This clone appeared a few times. J is TRBJ2-7 and V is TRBV11-3; 9 nucleotides line up with TRBD2. Germline loops: CDR1 SGHNT, CDR2 YENEEA. V lost 5 bases and J lost 3; bases outside the gene matches: 11. This CDR3 is built from 16 residues. The CDR3 sequence: CASSVSPGTSNYEQYF. The CDR3 DNA follows: TGTGCCAGCAGCGTAAGTCCCGGGACTAGCAACTACGAGCAGTACTTC.

CDR3: CASSLTSRGRDQPQHF. CDR3 nucleotide sequence: TGTGCCAGCAGCTTAACCTCCCGGGGTCGGGATCAGCCCCAGCATTTT. The genes are TRBV7-3 and TRBJ1-5; D unresolved. There are 16 residues in the CDR3. The V end was cut by 0 bases, the J end by 5 bases, with 14 bases between. Germline-derived CDR1 and CDR2 are SGHTA and FQGTGA.

The table lists this clone with a count of one. This chain joins TRBV9 and TRBJ1-1, with D perhaps matching TRBD1 (6 bases). Germline loops: CDR1 SGDLS, CDR2 YYNGEE. This CDR3 contains 15 residues. Trimming cost V 2 bases and J 5 bases, with 16 bases left between them. CDR3 protein: CASSVLSGEGTEAFF. For the CDR3, the DNA is TGTGCCAGCAGCGTCCTTTCAGGGGAGGGGACTGAAGCTTTCTTT. The variable domain in full, completed from reference TRBV9 and TRBJ1-1, reads DSGVTQTPKHLITATGQRVTLRCSPRSGDLSVYWYQQSLDQGLQFLIQYYNGEERAKGNILERFSAQQFPDLHSELNLSSLELGDSALYFCASSVLSGEGTEAFFGQGTRLTVV.

The CDR3 reads CASSTTPTATNTGELFF. In nucleotides, the CDR3 is TGTGCCAGTAGTACAACCCCGACAGCGACGAACACCGGGGAGCTGTTTTTT. J is TRBJ2-2 and V is TRBV19; TRBD1 is a possible D gene (5 bases). The CDR3 consists of 17 residues. The ends were cut back, 4 bases at V and 0 bases at J, with 15 bases in the middle. Germline lookup yields CDR1 LNHDA and CDR2 SQIVND (reference sequence).

The genes are TRBV30 and TRBJ2-3; 12 positions match TRBD2. The germline V gene has CDR1 GTSNPN and CDR2 SVGIG (reference sequence). CDR3 length: 19 residues. Unmatched junction bases numbered 17, after V lost 5 bases and J lost 2 bases. The CDR3 here is CAWVSKGATSGRFTDTQYF. The CDR3 DNA reads TGTGCCTGGGTATCGAAGGGCGCCACTAGCGGGAGGTTCACAGATACGCAGTATTTT.

This clone showed up just a few times. The genes are TRBV27 and TRBJ1-4; maybe TRBD1 (6 bases). CDR3 length equals 14 residues. Germline CDR1 MNHEY, CDR2 SMNVEV (reference sequence). The V and J ends lost 1 base and 5 bases respectively, with 8 bases between them. The CDR3 sequence: CASSLFRGNEKLFF. The CDR3 DNA is TGTGCCAGCAGTTTATTCAGGGGCAATGAAAAACTGTTTTTT. Full variable domain (missing parts from reference TRBV27 and TRBJ1-4): EAQVTQNPRYLITVTGKKLTVTCSQNMNHEYMSWYRQDPGLGLRQIYYSMNVEVTDKGDVPEGYKVSRKEKRNFPLILESPSPNQTSLYFCASSLFRGNEKLFFGSGTQLSVL.

The chain recombines TRBV5-5 with TRBJ2-5; 10 nucleotides match TRBD1. J gave up 2 bases and V 0 bases, and 7 bases lay outside the gene matches. The germline V gene has CDR1 SGHKS and CDR2 YYEKEE (reference sequence). The CDR3 totals 17 residues. The CDR3 DNA follows: TGTGCCAGCAGCTTGGCCGAGAGGACAGGGGGACAAGAGACCCAGTACTTC. It translates to CASSLAERTGGQETQYF.

The rearrangement joins TRBV19 to TRBJ1-5; possibly TRBD1 for D (6 bases). The CDR3 runs 15 residues. Germline CDR1 reads LNHDA; CDR2 reads SQIVND (reference sequence). Trimming shortened V by 9 bases and J by 0 bases, and 15 bases separated the two germline ends. The CDR3 sequence: CASSERGGSNQPQHF. The CDR3 nucleotides read TGTGCCAGCTCTGAGAGGGGGGGTAGCAATCAGCCCCAGCATTTT.

The chain joins TRBV25-1 to TRBJ2-5; TRBD1 matches 7 bases. Germline loops: CDR1 MGHDK, CDR2 SYGVNS. J was trimmed by 2 bases and V by 3 bases; bases with no gene match: 15. CDR3 length: 18 residues. CDR3 nucleotides: TGTGCCAGCAGTGACCCCGGGACAGTCTTGACGGGTCAAGAGACCCAGTACTTC. Translated: CASSDPGTVLTGQETQYF.

This clone was seen only a few times. The chain is built from TRBV30 and TRBJ2-7; D call uncertain. V lost 0 bases and J 0 bases, leaving 12 bases between the germline ends. This CDR3 region has 15 residues. Germline CDR1 and CDR2: GTSNPN and SVGIG (reference sequence). DNA of the CDR3: TGTGCCTGGAGTGTAAACGGTCTTAGCTCCTACGAGCAGTACTTC. Amino acids: CAWSVNGLSSYEQYF.